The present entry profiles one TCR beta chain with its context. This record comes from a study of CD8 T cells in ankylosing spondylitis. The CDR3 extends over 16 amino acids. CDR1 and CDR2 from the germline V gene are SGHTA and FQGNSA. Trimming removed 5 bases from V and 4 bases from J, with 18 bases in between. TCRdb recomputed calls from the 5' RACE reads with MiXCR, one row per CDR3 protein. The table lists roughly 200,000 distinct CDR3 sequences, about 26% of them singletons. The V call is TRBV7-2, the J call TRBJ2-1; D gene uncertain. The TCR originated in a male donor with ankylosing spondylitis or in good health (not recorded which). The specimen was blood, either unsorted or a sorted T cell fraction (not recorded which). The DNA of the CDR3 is TGTGCCAGCAGCGCCTCGGGTGAAGGTGTTTACAATGAGCAGTTCTTC. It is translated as CASSASGEGVYNEQFF.